Below, 8 T cell receptor beta chains from the same sample are listed, as sequenced in a study of OX40 agonist ivuxolimab in advanced cancers. To prepare the library, the immunoSEQ multiplex PCR assay was applied. The table comes from immuneACCESS by way of TCRdb, which keeps in-frame sequences with V and J called. Part of the clones is missing from these tables; in studies checked, under half for an unresolved V gene and the rest for unknown reasons. Present in this sample are some 18,000 clones, around 70% of which were seen just once. Around 15% of the sample rests with the top ten. Sample: CD4+ or CD8+ T cells sorted from blood, taken in a trial of the OX40 agonist ivuxolimab. These receptor sequences come from an adult with an advanced solid tumor such as melanoma, head and neck, liver or kidney cancer.

V and J are TRBV6-5 and TRBJ2-7, with D perhaps TRBD2 (6 bases). CDR3 length equals 13 residues. V was pared by 6 bases and J by 3 bases, with 12 bases between. Germline CDR1 reads MNHEY; CDR2 reads SVGAGI. CDR3 DNA: TGTGCCAGCAGGGCTACCGGGAGCTACGAGCAGTACTTC. This encodes CASRATGSYEQYF.

V gene TRBV4-1 combines with J gene TRBJ1-2; D is ambiguous. Trimming shortened V by 0 bases and J by 2 bases, and 10 bases separated the two germline ends. The germline V gene encodes CDR1 MGHRA and CDR2 YSYEKL. The CDR3 spans 15 residues. CDR3 DNA: TGCGCCAGCAGCCAAGATACGGGAAAAAACTATGGCTACACCTTC. The encoded protein is CASSQDTGKNYGYTF.

V is TRBV5-1 and J is TRBJ2-7; 8 positions agree with TRBD1. V trimming: 0 bases; J trimming: 3 bases; junction bases outside the gene matches: 8. This CDR3 is built from 16 residues. Germline values: CDR1 SGHRS, CDR2 YFSETQ. CDR3: CASSLEVRGRFYEQYF. The CDR3 DNA reads TGCGCCAGCAGCTTGGAGGTCAGGGGGCGCTTCTACGAGCAGTACTTC.

CDR3 protein: CASKATGNTIYF. Written as DNA, the CDR3 is TGTGCCAGTAAGGCGACTGGAAACACCATATATTTT. The gene calls are TRBV19 and TRBJ1-3; no definite D call. Germline values: CDR1 LNHDA, CDR2 SQIVND (reference sequence). Trimming took off 7 bases at V and 2 bases at J, with 6 bases between the two ends. The CDR3 loop spans 12 amino acids.

The chain carries TRBV7-2 and TRBJ2-5; the D is unclear. This CDR3 comprises 14 residues. V was trimmed by 5 bases and J by 0 bases, leaving 10 bases between them. The germline gives CDR1 SGHTA, CDR2 FQGNSA. CDR3 sequence reads: CASSQDPDQETQYF. CDR3 nucleotide sequence: TGTGCCAGCAGCCAAGACCCGGACCAAGAGACCCAGTACTTC.

The CDR3 here is CASTAIAGGNEQYF. The CDR3, as DNA: TGTGCCAGCACCGCGATAGCGGGAGGGAACGAGCAGTACTTC. J is TRBJ2-7 and V is TRBV6-5; TRBD2 agrees at 11 bases. The V gene end was trimmed by 7 bases and the J gene end by 5 bases; junction bases not matched to a gene: 7. CDR1 is MNHEY, CDR2 SVGAGI, per germline. This CDR3 comprises 14 residues.

The chain combines TRBV5-1 with TRBJ1-4, with TRBD1 matching over 7 bases. The junction had 2 bases not matched to a gene; V was cut back by 0 bases and J by 0 bases. Germline V lookup: CDR1 SGHRS, CDR2 YFSETQ. The CDR3 loop spans 16 amino acids. For the CDR3, the DNA is TGCGCCAGCAGCTTGGGGACAGGAACAACTAATGAAAAACTGTTTTTT. This codes for CASSLGTGTTNEKLFF.

In its sample, this clone was seen a few times. V gene TRBV6-4 combines with J gene TRBJ2-1; D perhaps matches TRBD1 (5 bases). Germline lookup yields CDR1 MRHNA and CDR2 SNTAGT. The CDR3 loop spans 15 amino acids. The V gene lost 3 bases and the J gene lost 8 bases, with 17 bases spanning the gap. The CDR3 spells CASSERAFQGDEQFF. The CDR3, as DNA: TGTGCCAGCAGTGAAAGGGCTTTTCAGGGCGATGAGCAGTTCTTC.